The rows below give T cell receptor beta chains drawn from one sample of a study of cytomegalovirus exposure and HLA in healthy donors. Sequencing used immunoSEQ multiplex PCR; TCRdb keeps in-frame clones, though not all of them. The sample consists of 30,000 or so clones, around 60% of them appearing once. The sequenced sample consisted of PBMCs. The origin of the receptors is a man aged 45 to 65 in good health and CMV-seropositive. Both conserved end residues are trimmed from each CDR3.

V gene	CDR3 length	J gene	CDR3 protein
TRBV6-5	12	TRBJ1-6	ASSYLDRVTPLH
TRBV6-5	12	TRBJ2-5	ASSWTGEQETQY
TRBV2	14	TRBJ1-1	ASSEFPRGQNTEAF
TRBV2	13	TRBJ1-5	ASSGEQGSNQPQH
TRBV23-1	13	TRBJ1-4	ASSQKTAAWEKLF
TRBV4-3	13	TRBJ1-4	ASSQAPTTNEKLF
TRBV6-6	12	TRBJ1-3	ASSRAGAGNTIY
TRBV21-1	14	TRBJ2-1	ASSSGTSGREREQF
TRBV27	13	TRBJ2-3	ASSPLRTGTDTQY
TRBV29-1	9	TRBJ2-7	SVIDSYEQY
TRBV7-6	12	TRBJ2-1	ASSLASIYNEQF
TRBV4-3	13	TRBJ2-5	ASSQEVRGAETQY
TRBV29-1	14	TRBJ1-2	SVHGTVKPGGYGYT
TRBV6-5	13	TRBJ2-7	ASSYGGEGVYEQY
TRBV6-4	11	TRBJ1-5	ASSDVNEAPQH
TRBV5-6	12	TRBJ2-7	ASSVDRGLGEQY
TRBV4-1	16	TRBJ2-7	ASSQDKAASGRAIEQY
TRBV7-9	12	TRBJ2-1	ASSLGWGLWEQF
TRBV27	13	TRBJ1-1	ASSIRQARNTEAF
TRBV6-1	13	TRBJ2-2	ASSEFQGSTGELF
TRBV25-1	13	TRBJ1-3	ASSPAEVSGNTIY
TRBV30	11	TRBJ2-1	AWSVGTGDEQF
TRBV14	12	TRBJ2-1	ASSQSSRVNEQF
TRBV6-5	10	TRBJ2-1	ASRDRTNEQF
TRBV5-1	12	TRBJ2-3	ASRGLAGADTQY
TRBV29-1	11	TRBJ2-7	SVWDTNSYEQY
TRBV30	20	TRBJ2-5	AWSFYGTSGGHPPTPQETQY
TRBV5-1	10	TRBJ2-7	ASSQVGYEQY
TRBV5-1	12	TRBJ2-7	ASRQQGVEYEQY
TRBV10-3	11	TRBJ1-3	AISRDIGNTIY
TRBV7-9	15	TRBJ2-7	ASSGRDTHSGEYEQY
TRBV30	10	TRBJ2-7	AWKQGLNEQY
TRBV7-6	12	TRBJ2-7	ASSLLGRSDEQY
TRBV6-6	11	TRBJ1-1	ASSYPQNTEAF
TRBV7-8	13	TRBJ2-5	ASSWTGESQETQY
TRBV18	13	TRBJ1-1	ASSPLSIPGSSAF